This T cell receptor beta chain appears in the sequencing data of a study of Tregs in tolerant kidney transplant recipients. Overall study results and limits: Biological reproducibility was not directly addressed in this study. Expanding Tregs on activated donor B cells appeared to best identify donor-specific TCRbeta clones. Findings come from small patient numbers and require larger validation.

From germline, CDR1 is ENHRY and CDR2 SYGVKD. J gave up 1 base and V 5 bases, and 3 bases lay outside the gene matches. This CDR3 comprises 14 residues. Profiling relied on immunoSEQ multiplex PCR, and the TCRdb table lists in-frame clones only, not all of them. This sample has 200,000 to 300,000 clones, with 80% to 85% found just once. Thawed PBMCs were FACS-sorted into unstimulated CD4+CD25+CD127- regulatory T cells, CD4+CD25- non-regulatory cells, CD4 and CD8 cells. Of note for this clone: The target antigen is unknown.

The chain joins TRBV10-3 to TRBJ1-1, with 8 bases fitting TRBD1. Sequencing was carried out using CD4+ T cells from blood. This clonotype was sampled from a human donor in good health. CDR3 sequence: CAISKQGENTEAFF. CDR3 in DNA: TGTGCCATCAGTAAACAGGGGGAGAACACTGAAGCTTTCTTT.